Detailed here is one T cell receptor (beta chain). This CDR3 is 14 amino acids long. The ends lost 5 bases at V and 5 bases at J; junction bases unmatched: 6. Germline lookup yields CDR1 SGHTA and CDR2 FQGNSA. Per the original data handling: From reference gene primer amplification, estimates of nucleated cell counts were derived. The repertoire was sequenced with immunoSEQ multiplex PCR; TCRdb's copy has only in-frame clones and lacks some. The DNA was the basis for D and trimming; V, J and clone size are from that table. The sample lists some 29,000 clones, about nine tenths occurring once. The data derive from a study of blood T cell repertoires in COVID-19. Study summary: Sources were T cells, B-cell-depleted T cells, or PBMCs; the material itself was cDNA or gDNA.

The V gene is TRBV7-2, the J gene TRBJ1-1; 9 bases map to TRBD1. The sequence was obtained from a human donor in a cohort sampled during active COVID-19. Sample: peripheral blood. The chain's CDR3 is CASSIQGALTEAFF. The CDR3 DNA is TGTGCCAGCAGCATACAGGGGGCGCTTACTGAAGCTTTCTTT.